The 17 T cell receptor beta chains reported below all come from one sample, sequenced in a study of blood T cell repertoires in COVID-19 (dated by TCRdb to the early 2020s). The library came from the immunoSEQ multiplex PCR assay. TCRdb limited this immuneACCESS table to in-frame rearrangements with V and J called. A share of clones is missing; checked studies link under half to unresolved V genes, and the rest is unexplained. Recorded for this sample are about 50,000 clones; about 88% of them occurred a single time. The top ten constitute approximately 4% of the sample. Specimen: peripheral blood. The receptor source for this set is a human donor in a cohort sampled during active COVID-19.

The chain employs TRBV7-9 and TRBJ1-1; D remains ambiguous. CDR1 is SEHNR, CDR2 FQNEAQ, per germline (reference sequence). The germline V and J ends were trimmed by 3 bases and 3 bases, with 11 bases remaining between them. This CDR3 spans 14 amino acids. The CDR3 sequence: CASSFTGLDTEAFF. The CDR3 DNA reads as TGTGCCAGCAGCTTTACGGGGTTGGACACTGAAGCTTTCTTT.

This clone has more than one count but fewer than ten. This chain links TRBV5-7 with TRBJ2-7, with a weak D call TRBD2 (6 bases). TRBV5-7 is designated an ORF whose function remains uncertain. V was cut by 4 bases and J by 2 bases, with 16 bases left in between. This CDR3 has 15 residues. The CDR3 region is CASSILRDLPYEQYF. The CDR3 coding sequence is TGTGCCAGCAGCATACTACGGGACTTACCCTACGAGCAGTACTTC.

V is TRBV7-8 and J is TRBJ2-1; a possible D gene is TRBD2 (7 bases). In germline, CDR1 is SGHVS, CDR2 FQNEAQ. The CDR3 consists of 16 residues. V shed 0 bases and J shed 8 bases, with 17 bases lying between them. The DNA of the CDR3 is TGTGCCAGCAGCTTAGCTGGGGGGGCGGACCTGGATGAGCAGTTCTTC. This encodes CASSLAGGADLDEQFF.

The chain recombines TRBV3-1 (or the pseudogene TRBV3-2) with TRBJ2-5; D is unclear. The V gene's germline CDR1 is LGHDT and CDR2 YNNKEL (reference sequence). Between the trimmed V and J ends, which lost 5 bases and 2 bases, there was a span of 6 bases. The CDR3 contains 12 residues. The CDR3 coding sequence is TGTGCCAGCAGCAACAAGCAAGAGACCCAGTACTTC. It encodes CASSNKQETQYF.

The V and J genes are TRBV11-2 and TRBJ1-2; 9 nucleotides agree with TRBD1. The CDR3 is made up of 13 amino acids. Germline CDR1 SGHAT, CDR2 FQNNGV. The V and J ends lost 5 bases and 7 bases, in that order; junction bases with no gene match: 5. In DNA, the CDR3 is TGTGCCAGCAGCCGGACAGGGGAGGCTGGCTACACCTTC. Protein sequence: CASSRTGEAGYTF. The entire variable domain, with the rest obtained from reference TRBV11-2 and TRBJ1-2, is as follows: EAGVAQSPRYKIIEKRQSVAFWCNPISGHATLYWYQQILGQGPKLLIQFQNNGVVDDSQLPKDRFSAERLKGVDSTLKIQPAKLEDSAVYLCASSRTGEAGYTFGSGTRLTVV.

This chain uses TRBV7-6 with TRBJ2-3; 10 nucleotides align to TRBD2. The germline CDR1 and CDR2 sequences are SGHVS and FNYEAQ. Trimming at V came to 1 base and at J to 5 bases, leaving 6 bases not matched to a gene. The CDR3 totals 16 residues. The CDR3 DNA is TGTGCCAGCAGCTTAGTAGCGGGAGGCCAAAGAGATACGCAGTATTTT. This encodes CASSLVAGGQRDTQYF.

This chain joins TRBV28 and TRBJ1-5; maybe TRBD1 (6 bases). Germline CDR1 MDHEN, CDR2 SYDVKM. V lost 4 bases, J lost 2 bases, and 12 bases lay in between. There are 15 residues in the CDR3. The CDR3 loop reads CASSSRQAGNQPQHF. In DNA, the CDR3 is TGTGCCAGCAGTTCAAGACAGGCAGGCAATCAGCCCCAGCATTTT.

This clone was recorded only once. The genes are TRBV5-4 and TRBJ2-2; 7 bases match TRBD2. The CDR3 sequence is 17 residues long. Looked up from germline, CDR1 is SGHNT and CDR2 is YYREEE (reference sequence). V dropped 2 bases and J dropped 5; count of bases not matched to a gene: 12. The CDR3 region has the DNA TGTGCCAGCAGCTTTTCAGGAGGGAGGGCCCAGACCGGGGAGCTGTTTTTT. It codes for CASSFSGGRAQTGELFF.

This rearrangement joins TRBV24-1 to TRBJ1-2, with D perhaps TRBD1 (5 bases). With 5 bases removed from V and 5 bases from J, the gap between germline ends came to 14 bases. This CDR3 is 14 amino acids long. Germline lookup yields CDR1 KGHDR and CDR2 SFDVKD. The CDR3 nucleotides read TGTGCCACCAGTGGTGTCAGGGAAAATTATGGCTACACCTTC. This gives the protein CATSGVRENYGYTF.

The chain is built from TRBV6-6 and TRBJ1-5; maybe TRBD1 (6 bases). Per the germline V gene, CDR1 is MNHNY and CDR2 is SVGAGI (reference sequence). This CDR3 has 12 amino acids. Trimming left V 7 bases short and J 7 bases short, with 11 bases between. The CDR3 sequence is CASNPGEQPQHF. CDR3 sequence (DNA): TGTGCCAGCAATCCAGGGGAACAGCCCCAGCATTTT.

This rearrangement joins TRBV28 to TRBJ1-1; D is perhaps TRBD1 (5 bases). V shed 5 bases and J shed 2 bases, with 15 bases lying between them. The CDR3 contains 15 residues. The germline gives CDR1 MDHEN, CDR2 SYDVKM. This CDR3 reads CASSGTVRGNTEAFF. CDR3 bases: TGTGCCAGCAGTGGGACTGTTAGGGGAAACACTGAAGCTTTCTTT.

The rearrangement uses TRBV6-1 and TRBJ1-5; 9 bases line up with TRBD1. CDR3 length equals 15 residues. With V trimmed by 4 bases and J by 4 bases, 5 bases remained unmatched. The V gene's germline CDR1 is MNHNS and CDR2 SASEGT. CDR3 region: CASSAAGTGNQPQHF. CDR3 coding DNA: TGTGCCAGCAGTGCAGCCGGGACAGGGAATCAGCCCCAGCATTTT.

The chain employs TRBV18 and TRBJ1-1, with D unclear. Germline V CDR1 and CDR2: KGHSH, LQKENI. The ends were cut back, 8 bases at V and 1 base at J, with 8 bases in the middle. There are 12 residues in the CDR3. The CDR3 reads CASGQENTEAFF. DNA of the CDR3: TGTGCCAGCGGTCAGGAGAACACTGAAGCTTTCTTT. The whole variable domain, remainder taken from reference TRBV18 and TRBJ1-1, is NAGVMQNPRHLVRRRGQEARLRCSPMKGHSHVYWYRQLPEEGLKFMVYLQKENIIDESGMPKERFSAEFPKEGPSILRIQQVVRGDSAAYFCASGQENTEAFFGQGTRLTVV.

The chain couples TRBV2 to TRBJ1-2; D is uncertain. Germline V gene sequence: CDR1 SNHLY, CDR2 FYNNEI. This CDR3 has 14 residues. Trimming took off 4 bases at V and 7 bases at J, with 16 bases between the two ends. The CDR3 region is CASSAGLQDRGYTF. DNA for the CDR3: TGTGCCAGCAGTGCTGGACTTCAGGACCGTGGCTACACCTTC.

The CDR3 DNA reads TGTGCCAGCAGCCCACAGGGGAGGAATTCACCCCTCCACTTT. It translates to CASSPQGRNSPLHF. The genes are TRBV5-4 and TRBJ1-6, with 7 bases identical to TRBD1. The ends lost 4 bases at V and 7 bases at J; junction bases unmatched: 5. Germline V CDR1 and CDR2: SGHNT, YYREEE (reference sequence). CDR3 length equals 14 residues.

This clone was seen just once. This rearrangement joins TRBV9 to TRBJ1-1, with D possibly being TRBD1 (5 bases). CDR3 length: 14 amino acids. V gave up 1 base and J gave up 6 bases, with 13 bases separating them. Germline V lookup: CDR1 SGDLS, CDR2 YYNGEE. This CDR3 reads CASSVWAGKSEAFF. The DNA for the CDR3 is TGTGCCAGCAGCGTATGGGCAGGGAAATCTGAAGCTTTCTTT.

The rearrangement links TRBV6-2 or TRBV6-3 to TRBJ1-4; 9 bases match TRBD1. Germline CDR1 and CDR2: MNHEY and SVGEGT. Losses at the gene ends were 2 bases for V and 7 bases for J; bases not matched to a gene: 5. This CDR3 region has 15 residues. CDR3 nucleotide sequence: TGTGCCAGCAGTTACACTACAGGGGGCGGTGAAAAACTGTTTTTT. Its protein product is CASSYTTGGGEKLFF.